Below are 20 T cell receptor beta chains sequenced from a single sample in a study of T cells in Graves' hyperthyroidism and ophthalmopathy. The source material, RNA transcripts, was used to amplify TCR beta CDR3 regions. HTBI primers were employed in a first-round RT-PCR of the TCR CDR3. TCRdb independently ran MiXCR on the multiplex PCR reads; one entry per CDR3 protein. Among roughly 330,000 distinct CDR3 sequences listed, roughly 15% were seen once. The sample comprised blood. These receptor sequences come from a man in his thirties or forties with Graves' hyperthyroidism.

The sample holds one count of this clonotype. One end of the junction varies from germline; a read error may be responsible. The V call is TRBV7-3, the J call TRBJ2-7; TRBD2 matches at 9 bases. Looked up from germline, CDR1 is SGHTA and CDR2 is FQGTGA. The CDR3 contains 15 residues. CDR3 bases: TGTGCCAGCAGCCCTAGCGGGGCCAGCTCCTACGAGCGGTACTTC. It yields the protein CASSPSGASSYERYF.

This clonotype has a handful of counts. The gene calls are TRBV3-1 and TRBJ1-1; D is possibly TRBD1 (6 bases). This CDR3 has 15 residues. Germline CDR1 LGHDT, CDR2 YNNKEL (reference sequence). The ends were cut back, 0 bases at V and 4 bases at J, with 12 bases in the middle. CDR3 DNA sequence: TGTGCCAGCAGCCAAGAAAGGGGGATGATCACTGAAGCTTTCTTT. It encodes CASSQERGMITEAFF.

This clonotype was picked up a small number of times. This chain links TRBV15 with TRBJ2-1, with TRBD2 matching 11 bases. Germline-derived CDR1 and CDR2 are LNHNV and YYDKDF (reference sequence). V was pared by 3 bases and J by 4 bases, with 8 bases of the junction left unmatched. This CDR3 contains 17 residues. CDR3 sequence reads: CATSRGLAGGLYNEQFF. The CDR3 nucleotides read TGTGCCACCAGCAGGGGTCTAGCGGGAGGCCTATACAATGAGCAGTTCTTC.

This clonotype has ten or more counts. The rearrangement joins TRBV11-2 to TRBJ2-3; D possibly matches TRBD1 or TRBD2 (5 bases each). Germline V gives CDR1 SGHAT, CDR2 FQNNGV. CDR3 size: 14 residues. V was cut by 4 bases and J by 0 bases, with 8 bases left in between. The CDR3 protein is CASSWGFSTDTQYF. In DNA, the CDR3 is TGTGCCAGCAGCTGGGGGTTTAGCACAGATACGCAGTATTTT.

This clonotype has only a few counts. J is TRBJ2-2 and V is TRBV5-4; D is possibly TRBD1 (5 bases). Trimming removed 4 bases from V and 5 bases from J, with 18 bases in between. Germline V gene lookup returns CDR1 SGHNT and CDR2 YYREEE (reference sequence). The CDR3 sequence is 16 residues long. The CDR3 DNA is TGTGCCAGCAGCCCTCCAGTGGGGCAGGGAACCGGGGAGCTGTTTTTT. This sequence encodes CASSPPVGQGTGELFF. The variable domain in full, completed from reference TRBV5-4 and TRBJ2-2, reads ETGVTQSPTHLIKTRGQQVTLRCSSQSGHNTVSWYQQALGQGPQFIFQYYREEENGRGNFPPRFSGLQFPNYSSELNVNALELDDSALYLCASSPPVGQGTGELFFGEGSRLTVL.

The CDR3 DNA is TGTGCCAGCACGTACAGGGAAGGGGAAAAACTGTTTTTT. This codes for CASTYREGEKLFF. V is TRBV6-1 and J is TRBJ1-4; D is perhaps TRBD1 (6 bases). V lost 7 bases to trimming and J lost 8 bases, with 14 bases between them. This CDR3 contains 13 residues. Germline-derived CDR1 and CDR2 are MNHNS and SASEGT.

This clonotype has more than one count but fewer than ten. The chain couples TRBV11-2 to TRBJ1-6; TRBD1 might be the D (6 bases). Germline V gene lookup returns CDR1 SGHAT and CDR2 FQNNGV. Trimming took 5 bases from V and 4 from J, leaving 15 bases between them. This CDR3 is built from 16 residues. The CDR3, as DNA: TGTGCCAGCAGCCCGTCGGGGGCCCAGTATAATTCACCCCTCCACTTT. Amino acid sequence: CASSPSGAQYNSPLHF.

This clonotype appeared many times. The V call is TRBV11-3, the J call TRBJ1-6; D unresolved. The germline V gene encodes CDR1 SGHNT and CDR2 YENEEA. CDR3 length: 14 amino acids. Trimming removed 4 bases at V and 7 bases at J, with 11 bases between. The CDR3 sequence: CASSSLAENSPLHF. In nucleotides, the CDR3 is TGTGCCAGCAGCTCCCTTGCGGAAAATTCACCCCTCCACTTT.

The table lists this clonotype with many counts. This chain's CDR3 is CATSDFLPDTQYF. As DNA, the CDR3 is TGTGCCACCAGTGATTTCCTACCCGATACGCAGTATTTT. This sequence joins TRBV24-1 and TRBJ2-3; D is unresolved. The CDR3 is 13 amino acids. Germline V lookup: CDR1 KGHDR, CDR2 SFDVKD. Trimming left V 1 base short and J 6 bases short, with 7 bases between.

At least ten counts were recorded for this clonotype. The CDR3 here is CASSKLSTPDTQYF. The CDR3 coding sequence is TGTGCCAGCAGCAAACTCTCTACCCCAGATACGCAGTATTTT. V and J are TRBV9 and TRBJ2-3; D is undetermined. The CDR3 consists of 14 residues. Germline V lookup: CDR1 SGDLS, CDR2 YYNGEE. V was cut by 4 bases and J by 4 bases, with 13 bases left in between.

Many counts were recorded for this clonotype. This chain links TRBV5-1 with TRBJ2-3; 10 nucleotides match TRBD2. The ends lost 5 bases at V and 3 bases at J; junction bases unmatched: 6. This CDR3 has 15 amino acids. CDR1 is SGHRS, CDR2 YFSETQ, per germline. The CDR3 is CASRPTSGSTDTQYF. The CDR3 bases are TGCGCCAGCAGGCCGACTAGCGGGTCAACAGATACGCAGTATTTT.

The chain carries TRBV7-6 and TRBJ2-3; D is ambiguous. Trimming shortened V by 0 bases and J by 5 bases, and 9 bases separated the two germline ends. This CDR3 is 14 amino acids long. CDR1 and CDR2 from the germline V gene are SGHVS and FNYEAQ. CDR3 nucleotides: TGTGCCAGCAGCTTAGCGGGCGCCCAAGATACGCAGTATTTT. This codes for CASSLAGAQDTQYF.

The chain recombines TRBV5-1 with TRBJ2-7; tentative D call: TRBD2 (5 bases). CDR1 SGHRS and CDR2 YFSETQ come from the germline V gene. Trimming removed 3 bases from V and 1 base from J, with 20 bases in between. The CDR3 length is 17 residues. The CDR3, as DNA: TGCGCCAGCAGCTCCATGGCGGCGCGGGCCCTTTCCTACGAGCAGTACTTC. This gives the protein CASSSMAARALSYEQYF.

In its sample, this clonotype was seen many times. CDR3 amino acids: CASIRQETYEQYF. Written as DNA, the CDR3 is TGTGCCAGCATAAGACAGGAGACCTACGAGCAGTACTTC. The V and J genes are TRBV28 and TRBJ2-7, with D maybe TRBD1 (6 bases). Per the germline V gene, CDR1 is MDHEN and CDR2 is SYDVKM. The CDR3 length is 13 residues. V was shortened by 7 bases and J by 2 bases, with 12 bases between the two germline ends.

This clonotype was observed a handful of times. V gene TRBV5-1 combines with J gene TRBJ2-1; D is ambiguous. CDR3 length: 14 amino acids. Per germline, CDR1 SGHRS and CDR2 YFSETQ. V was clipped by 3 bases and J by 2 bases, with 9 bases between them. The CDR3, as DNA: TGCGCCAGCAGCTGGGCAAACACCTACAATGAGCAGTTCTTC. Protein sequence: CASSWANTYNEQFF.

The chain couples TRBV4-2 to TRBJ2-1; TRBD2 matches at 9 bases. Trimming removed 1 base from V and 8 bases from J; junction bases left unmatched: 6. CDR1 and CDR2 (germline): LGHNA, YNFKEQ. The CDR3 length is 15 residues. The CDR3 protein is CASSQGSAGGYEQFF. In nucleotides, the CDR3 is TGTGCCAGCAGCCAAGGCTCAGCGGGAGGCTATGAGCAGTTCTTC.

This clonotype was found a few times. The rearrangement uses TRBV6-2 or TRBV6-3 and TRBJ1-2; D remains unclear. V shed 0 bases and J shed 8 bases, with 10 bases lying between them. The CDR3 is 13 residues long. Germline V gene data show CDR1 as MNHEY and CDR2 as SVGEGT. The CDR3 DNA is TGTGCCAGCAGTTACTCGACCGCGAAGGGCTACACCTTC. This sequence encodes CASSYSTAKGYTF.

The genes are TRBV25-1 and TRBJ2-5, with TRBD2 matching over 10 bases. The germline V gene has CDR1 MGHDK and CDR2 SYGVNS. CDR3 size: 14 residues. Losses at the gene ends were 3 bases for V and 5 bases for J; bases not matched to a gene: 3. The CDR3, as DNA: TGTGCCAGCAGTGAGGCTAGCGGGAGTGAGACCCAGTACTTC. This codes for CASSEASGSETQYF.

The genes are TRBV7-2 and TRBJ2-1; D gene ambiguous. Germline V gene data show CDR1 as SGHTA and CDR2 as FQGNSA. The CDR3 is 13 residues long. V was shortened by 8 bases and J by 0 bases, with 8 bases between the two germline ends. CDR3 in amino acids: CASGSSSYNEQFF. CDR3 nucleotides: TGTGCCAGCGGATCGAGCTCCTACAATGAGCAGTTCTTC.

This clonotype was seen a handful of times. The gene calls are TRBV20-1 and TRBJ1-4; D gene uncertain. Germline V gives CDR1 DFQATT, CDR2 SNEGSKA (reference sequence). Trimming removed 2 bases from V and 5 bases from J, with 9 bases in between. The CDR3 is 13 amino acids. The CDR3 protein is CSARFGRNEKLFF. The CDR3 DNA sequence: TGCAGTGCTAGATTTGGCCGAAATGAAAAACTGTTTTTT.